The clone carrying this T cell receptor (beta chain) was counted only a few times. The second PCR ran roughly 7 to 11 cycles with a sample-barcoded 5' primer and J-beta primers. TCRdb ran MiXCR on the 5' RACE reads and lists one entry per CDR3 protein. Counted here are almost 800,000 distinct CDR3 sequences, 55% to 70% occurring once; the ten biggest clones make up roughly 20%. The germline V and J ends were trimmed by 7 bases and 4 bases, with 22 bases remaining between them. The CDR3 contains 15 residues. Germline CDR1 and CDR2: SQVTM and ANQGSEA. This record comes from a study of blood T cells in healthy people across ages.

The V call is TRBV29-1, the J call TRBJ2-5; D is ambiguous. Sequenced input: blood. The receptor's source is a man aged 25-45 years in good health. CDR3 sequence reads: CSASAGDLLGETQYF. The CDR3 nucleotides are TGCAGCGCCTCGGCTGGAGATCTGTTAGGAGAGACCCAGTACTTC.